This TCR beta chain was profiled in a study of cytomegalovirus exposure and HLA in healthy donors. In the PCR, 60 Vbeta and 13 Jbeta primers were used. Assay: immunoSEQ multiplex PCR; the TCRdb copy retains only in-frame clones and omits some. The sample has about 90,000 clones; around four fifths are singletons. CDR3 length equals 14 residues. Germline V CDR1 and CDR2: SGHRS, YFSETQ. The origin of this receptor is a young man in good health and CMV-seronegative. Material: PBMCs. The V gene is TRBV5-1, the J gene TRBJ2-5; 11 positions agree with TRBD2. The J call may be wrong; the DNA end is better matched by TRBJ2-7. The DNA of the CDR3 is TGCGCCAGTTCTAGCGGGGGGATTCTCCACGAGCAGTACTTC. It encodes CASSSGGILHEQYF.